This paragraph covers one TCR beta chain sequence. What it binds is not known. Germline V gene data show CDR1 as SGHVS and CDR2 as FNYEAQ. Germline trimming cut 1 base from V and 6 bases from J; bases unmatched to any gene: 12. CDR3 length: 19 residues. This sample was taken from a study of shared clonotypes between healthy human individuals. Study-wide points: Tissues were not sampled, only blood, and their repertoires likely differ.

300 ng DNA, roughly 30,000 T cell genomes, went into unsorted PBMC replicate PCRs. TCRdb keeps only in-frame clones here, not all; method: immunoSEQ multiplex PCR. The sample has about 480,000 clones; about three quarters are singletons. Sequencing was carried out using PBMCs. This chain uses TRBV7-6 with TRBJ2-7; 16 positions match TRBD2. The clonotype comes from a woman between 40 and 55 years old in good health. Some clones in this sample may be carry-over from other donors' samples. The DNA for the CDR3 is TGTGCCAGCAGCTTAGAGGCGGGGACTAGCGGGAGGGTTTCGTTCGAGCAGTACTTC. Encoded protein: CASSLEAGTSGRVSFEQYF.